The rows below give T cell receptor beta chains drawn from one sample of a study of graft-versus-host responses after intestinal transplantation. These receptors lack a known antigen. Some clones are missing from TCRdb's copy, which holds only in-frame ones; the method was immunoSEQ multiplex PCR. Among nearly 95,000 clones, roughly 91% were seen once, and the ten largest hold roughly 2%. This material consisted of unstimulated CD8+ T cells sorted from spleen or lymph node cells, taken before intestinal transplant. Receptors originate from a human donor who received an intestinal transplant. CDR3s include the opening cysteine and the closing phenylalanine or tryptophan. Fields, in order: J gene, clone size, D gene, V gene, CDR3 protein, CDR3 DNA. The D gene is left open where the match is weak. Size tells how often a clone was seen (once, few, many) or the class of an expanded clone, and some rows leave it out.

TRBJ2-7,-,-,TRBV5-1,CASSDPDSTLHRIFVEQYF,TGCGCCAGCAGCGACCCGGACAGTACTCTGCATCGTATTTTTGTCGAGCAGTACTTC
TRBJ1-1,-,-,TRBV27,CASSLQEGNTEAFF,TGTGCCAGCAGTTTGCAGGAGGGGAACACTGAAGCTTTCTTT
TRBJ2-2,-,TRBD1,TRBV30,CAWSVNRGRDTGELFF,TGTGCCTGGAGTGTCAACAGGGGGCGCGACACCGGGGAGCTGTTTTTT
TRBJ2-7,-,-,TRBV11-2,CASSLDPLPHEQYF,TGTGCCAGCAGCTTAGATCCCCTCCCCCACGAGCAGTACTTC
TRBJ2-7,-,-,TRBV10-3,CAISESPTGMRGSYEQYF,TGTGCCATCAGTGAGTCCCCCACGGGAATGCGAGGATCCTACGAGCAGTACTTC
TRBJ1-2,-,-,TRBV29-1,CSVEGGHGYTF,TGCAGCGTTGAGGGAGGACATGGCTACACCTTC
TRBJ2-7,-,TRBD1,TRBV19,CASSGTGGSYEQYF,TGTGCCAGTAGTGGAACAGGGGGTTCTTACGAGCAGTACTTC
TRBJ2-7,-,-,TRBV19,CASSFGGQGRDEQYF,TGTGCCAGTAGTTTCGGCGGCCAGGGGCGAGATGAGCAGTACTTC
TRBJ1-1,-,TRBD1,TRBV7-2,CASSLGGTGSGEAFF,TGTGCCAGCAGCCTCGGGGGGACAGGGTCCGGCGAAGCTTTCTTT
TRBJ1-1,-,TRBD1,TRBV6-6,CASRPDRVNEAFF,TGTGCCAGCAGACCCGACAGGGTTAATGAAGCTTTCTTT
TRBJ2-1,once,TRBD2,TRBV19,CASSNPGLAGVDNEQFF,TGTGCCAGTAGCAATCCGGGACTAGCGGGGGTAGACAATGAGCAGTTCTTC
TRBJ2-3,-,-,TRBV5-4,CASSYPRDTQYF,TGTGCCAGCAGCTACCCGAGGGATACGCAGTATTTT
TRBJ2-1,-,-,TRBV21-1,CASSPLRDRGLVNEQFF,TGTGCCAGCAGCCCACTAAGGGACAGGGGGTTAGTCAATGAGCAGTTCTTC
TRBJ1-5,-,TRBD1,TRBV12-5,CASGMGGQGPIQPQHF,TGTGCTAGTGGTATGGGTGGACAGGGGCCAATCCAGCCCCAGCATTTT
TRBJ2-3,-,-,TRBV27,CASRGWDTGGDFVKADTQYF,TGTGCCAGCAGGGGGTGGGATACTGGGGGCGATTTTGTGAAAGCAGATACGCAGTATTTT